The entry below describes one T cell receptor beta chain. What it recognizes is unknown. The data were obtained in a study of cytomegalovirus exposure and HLA in healthy donors. Study-wide results and limits: In a later analysis, donors in an Asian-associated ancestry cluster reportedly had fewer N-insertions in productive TCRs than the cohort mean. A later analysis appeared to link common viral pathogens to several of the most significant clusters. Accurate predictions that matched the HLA-A and HLA-B alleles of most subjects were reportedly made from TCR beta sequences.

The CDR3 is made up of 15 amino acids. The junction had 5 bases not matched to a gene; V was cut back by 3 bases and J by 0 bases. In germline, CDR1 is GTSNPN, CDR2 SVGIG (reference sequence). The PCR ran on 60 Vbeta and 13 Jbeta primers. Sequencing used immunoSEQ multiplex PCR; TCRdb keeps in-frame clones, though not all of them. The sample lists more than 100,000 clones, 75% to 85% occurring once. The sample was PBMCs. This clonotype was obtained from a female donor in good health and CMV-seropositive. V gene TRBV30 combines with J gene TRBJ1-1, with TRBD1 identical over 9 bases. The chain's CDR3 is CAWRTGTGMNTEAFF. CDR3 nucleotide sequence: TGTGCCTGGAGGACCGGGACAGGGATGAACACTGAAGCTTTCTTT.